This T cell receptor beta chain was captured in a study of blood T cell repertoires in COVID-19. Background on the study: There were acute and convalescent COVID-19 samples, and they came from the United States, Italy and Spain.

Sequenced by immunoSEQ multiplex PCR; TCRdb stores in-frame clones only, minus some. The sample holds fewer than 35,000 clones; roughly 80% are singletons and the top ten take around 2%. Germline-derived CDR1 and CDR2 are SGHTA and FQGNSA. Unmatched junction bases numbered 10, after V lost 5 bases and J lost 7 bases. The CDR3 is 16 residues long. The gene calls are TRBV7-2 and TRBJ2-1, with 11 bases fitting TRBD2. The sequencing input was peripheral blood. This TCR derives from a man older than 75 with active or convalescent COVID-19. CDR3 in amino acids: CASSPRGASGRNEQFF. CDR3 in DNA: TGTGCCAGCAGCCCGAGGGGGGCTAGCGGGAGGAATGAGCAGTTCTTC.